The T cell receptor (beta chain) under discussion was sequenced for a study of T cell changes during pregnancy in multiple sclerosis. Here immunoSEQ multiplex PCR was the method, and the copy in TCRdb shows in-frame clones only, minus some. The table has 40,000 to 45,000 clones, 75% to 95% seen once. This clone was detected only once. The sequence derives from a female donor with multiple sclerosis, enrolled in a pregnancy study. The sequenced sample was CD4+ T cells from peripheral blood mononuclear cells, obtained before pregnancy.

The DNA for the CDR3 is TGTGCCAGCAGCCAAGGGAGGACTAGCGGGGGGTCAAGCACAGATACGCAGTATTTT. Its translation is CASSQGRTSGGSSTDTQYF. The V and J genes are TRBV4-2 and TRBJ2-3, with 14 positions matching TRBD2. J gave up 0 bases and V 1 base, and 6 bases lay outside the gene matches. CDR1 and CDR2 from the germline V gene are LGHNA and YNFKEQ. CDR3 length: 19 residues.